This T cell receptor beta chain comes out of a study of OX40 agonist ivuxolimab in advanced cancers. Study-wide background: Prior anti-PD-1, anti-PD-L1 or anti-CTLA-4 therapy did not bar entry, and roughly 40% had some. Partial responses were achieved by three patients: one hepatocellular carcinoma, two cutaneous melanoma. Broader study findings: CD8+ T cells showed, on average, more clonal expansion than CD4+ cells.

With autoimmune disease history or systemic immunosuppression, patients were excluded. Germline CDR1 LGHNA, CDR2 YNFKEQ. There are 16 residues in the CDR3. After removal of 1 base from V and 2 bases from J, the junction contained 6 bases not matched to a gene. The protocol was immunoSEQ multiplex PCR, while the TCRdb copy is restricted to in-frame clones and leaves out a portion. The sample lists some 10,000 clones, approximately 87% occurring once. In regard to this clone: The antigen is not known.

The source was CD4+ or CD8+ T cells sorted from blood, collected in a trial of the OX40 agonist ivuxolimab. J is TRBJ1-2 and V is TRBV4-2; 8 nucleotides match TRBD1. The receptor was isolated from an adult with an advanced solid tumor such as melanoma, head and neck, liver or kidney cancer. DNA for the CDR3: TGTGCCAGCAGCCAAGGGACAGGGAATTGGAACTATGGCTACACCTTC. Protein product: CASSQGTGNWNYGYTF.